This entry features one TCR beta chain sequence. No antigen is known for it. The sample is drawn from a study of blood T cells in healthy people across ages. At the level of the study: Per every two T cells, about one barcoded beta molecule was captured by template switching. General study points: It was held that diversity estimates obtained from one million T cells represented underestimates. A greater number of naive CD4+ cells and higher diversity distinguished long-lived donors from aged donors.

Each sample yielded at least 6 million isolated PBMCs. The CDR3 runs to 15 residues. CDR1 is MGHRA, CDR2 YSYEKL, per germline. Unmatched junction bases numbered 3, after V lost 5 bases and J lost 0 bases. A second PCR, run for roughly 6 to 11 cycles, used a sample-barcoded 5' primer plus a J-beta primer mix. TCRdb redid the calling of the 5' RACE reads with MiXCR, one entry per CDR3 protein. The sample lists roughly 2 million distinct CDR3 sequences; roughly 50% were seen once. Sequencing was done on a sample of blood. The source is a woman in her thirties or forties in good health. V gene TRBV4-1 combines with J gene TRBJ1-3, with 8 bases aligning to TRBD1. CDR3 amino acids: CASSGTGRSGNTIYF. The DNA of the CDR3 is TGCGCCAGCAGCGGGACAGGCCGCTCTGGAAACACCATATATTTT.